This T cell receptor beta chain was sequenced in a study of radiotherapy plus CTLA-4 blockade in lung cancer. TCRdb's table, derived via immunoSEQ multiplex PCR, lists solely in-frame clones and lacks some. This sample has some 110,000 clones, with roughly four fifths found just once. This clone was counted between two and nine times. The receptor was isolated from a human donor with non-small cell lung cancer that progressed on radiotherapy plus ipilimumab. Some clones in this sample may be carry-over from other donors' samples. The specimen was peripheral blood, collected from a patient treated with radiotherapy plus ipilimumab.

The CDR3 region has the DNA TGTGCCAGCAGCTTACGGGCGGGGAACACTGAAGCTTTCTTT. Translated, it gives CASSLRAGNTEAFF. This chain connects TRBV7-3 to TRBJ1-1; D not certain. The germline V gene has CDR1 SGHTA and CDR2 FQGTGA. The CDR3 has 14 amino acids. Trimming took off 2 bases at V and 1 base at J, with 8 bases between the two ends.